Listed here are 10 T cell receptor beta chains from one sample, sequenced in a study of identical twins. TCRdb used MiXCR to reprocess the 5' RACE reads, holding one entry per CDR3 protein. The top ten hold more than 2.5% of the sample, which has 570,000 or so distinct CDR3 sequences, roughly 9.9% seen once. These records were also assigned to another study, of yellow fever vaccine responses in identical twins.

The source material was PBMCs. The receptors stem from a woman aged 18-30 years in good health.

This clonotype came up a few times. The rearrangement joins TRBV3-1 to TRBJ2-3; D is unresolved. This CDR3 contains 15 residues. The V end was cut by 4 bases, the J end by 2 bases, with 13 bases between. The germline gives CDR1 LGHDT, CDR2 YNNKEL (reference sequence). Written as DNA, the CDR3 is TGTGCCAGCAGCCTAGGGCCGACGTACACAGATACGCAGTATTTT. Protein product: CASSLGPTYTDTQYF.

In this sample, this clonotype turned up many times. The V gene is TRBV28, the J gene TRBJ2-1, with D unclear. From germline, CDR1 is MDHEN and CDR2 SYDVKM. V lost 6 bases, J lost 0 bases, and 9 bases lay in between. The CDR3 extends over 14 amino acids. The CDR3 reads CASRQYDSYNEQFF. Here the CDR3 DNA reads TGTGCCAGCAGACAGTATGACTCCTACAATGAGCAGTTCTTC.

This clonotype occurred many times. This chain uses TRBV4-1 with TRBJ2-1, with no clear D. CDR3 size: 16 residues. V lost 3 bases and J lost 0, with 12 bases in between. CDR1 and CDR2 (germline): MGHRA, YSYEKL. CDR3 sequence reads: CASSQIDMISYNEQFF. The CDR3 DNA follows: TGCGCCAGCAGCCAGATTGACATGATCTCCTACAATGAGCAGTTCTTC.

This clonotype turned up a few times. The gene calls are TRBV7-2 and TRBJ2-7; D is undetermined. Germline CDR1 and CDR2: SGHTA and FQGNSA. V lost 3 bases and J lost 2, with 8 bases in between. The CDR3 contains 13 residues. CDR3 in DNA: TGTGCCAGCAGCTTGTACGATGCCTACGAGCAGTACTTC. Translation gives CASSLYDAYEQYF.

In its sample, this clonotype was seen many times. The chain has TRBV12-3 or TRBV12-4 and TRBJ2-2; D not resolved. The CDR3 is 15 amino acids. Between the trimmed V and J ends, which lost 1 base and 5 bases, there was a span of 11 bases. CDR3 coding DNA: TGTGCCAGCAGTTTAGTACCCGATTGGACCGGGGAGCTGTTTTTT. Translated, it gives CASSLVPDWTGELFF.

The genes are TRBV7-3 and TRBJ2-3; 9 bases match TRBD2. CDR3 size: 15 residues. Germline assignment: CDR1 SGHTA and CDR2 FQGTGA. With 6 bases clipped from V and 4 bases from J, the junction kept 8 bases outside the gene matches. CDR3 sequence: CASRPSGGQADTQYF. CDR3 DNA sequence: TGTGCCAGCAGACCAAGCGGGGGGCAGGCAGATACGCAGTATTTT.

In its sample, this clonotype was seen a few times. V usage is TRBV9 and J usage is TRBJ2-1, with D perhaps matching TRBD1 (6 bases). The CDR3 contains 16 residues. Germline values: CDR1 SGDLS, CDR2 YYNGEE. V lost 0 bases and J 2 bases, leaving 12 bases between the germline ends. CDR3 region: CASSVADRGTYNEQFF. In nucleotides, the CDR3 is TGTGCCAGCAGCGTAGCTGATAGGGGGACCTACAATGAGCAGTTCTTC.

Remarks on this clonotype: A much larger clone sits a single nucleotide away, making a read error possible. The chain combines TRBV20-1 with TRBJ2-7, with D unclear. Trimming took 0 bases from V and 0 from J, leaving 9 bases between them. The CDR3 totals 14 residues. Germline CDR1 is DFQATT and CDR2 is SNEGSKA (reference sequence). In nucleotides, the CDR3 is TGCAGTGCTAGAGATCAAGACAACTCCTACGAGCAGTACTTC. Amino acid sequence: CSARDQDNSYEQYF.

This clonotype was seen repeatedly, ten times or more. The genes are TRBV6-5 and TRBJ2-1, with TRBD1 as a possible D gene (6 bases). CDR1 is MNHEY and CDR2 is SVGAGI in the germline V gene. The CDR3 length is 16 residues. The V and J ends lost 4 bases and 3 bases respectively, with 16 bases between them. The DNA for the CDR3 is TGTGCCAGCAGTTCTGGGGTAACAGGGAACTACAATGAGCAGTTCTTC. Its protein is CASSSGVTGNYNEQFF.

The chain joins TRBV24-1 to TRBJ2-1; D unresolved. The V end was cut by 0 bases, the J end by 3 bases, with 8 bases between. The CDR3 contains 15 residues. Looked up from germline, CDR1 is KGHDR and CDR2 is SFDVKD. This chain's CDR3 is CATSDLRSSYNEQFF. As DNA, the CDR3 is TGTGCCACCAGTGATTTGCGGAGCAGCTACAATGAGCAGTTCTTC.